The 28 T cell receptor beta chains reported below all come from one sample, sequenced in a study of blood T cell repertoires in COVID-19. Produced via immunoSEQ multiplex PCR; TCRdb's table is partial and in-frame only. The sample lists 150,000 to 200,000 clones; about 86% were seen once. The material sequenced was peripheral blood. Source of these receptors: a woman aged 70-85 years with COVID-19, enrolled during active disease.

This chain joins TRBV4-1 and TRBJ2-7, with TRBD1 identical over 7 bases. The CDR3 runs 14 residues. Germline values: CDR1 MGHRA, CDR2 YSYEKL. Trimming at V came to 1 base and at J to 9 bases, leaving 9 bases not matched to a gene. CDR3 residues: CASSQAGTATGQYF. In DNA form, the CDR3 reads TGCGCCAGCAGCCAAGCCGGGACAGCTACGGGGCAGTACTTC.

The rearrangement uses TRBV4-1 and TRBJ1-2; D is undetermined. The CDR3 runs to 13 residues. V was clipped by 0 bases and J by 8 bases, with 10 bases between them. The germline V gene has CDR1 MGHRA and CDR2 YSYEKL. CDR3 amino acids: CASSQESLRGYTF. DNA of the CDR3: TGCGCCAGCAGCCAAGAAAGTCTCAGGGGCTACACCTTC.

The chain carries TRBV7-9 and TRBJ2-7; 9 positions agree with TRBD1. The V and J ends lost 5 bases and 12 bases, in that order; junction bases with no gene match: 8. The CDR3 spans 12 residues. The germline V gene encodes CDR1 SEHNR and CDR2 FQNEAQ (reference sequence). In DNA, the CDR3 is TGTGCCAGCAGCATAGGACAGGGGAATTCGTACTTC. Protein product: CASSIGQGNSYF.

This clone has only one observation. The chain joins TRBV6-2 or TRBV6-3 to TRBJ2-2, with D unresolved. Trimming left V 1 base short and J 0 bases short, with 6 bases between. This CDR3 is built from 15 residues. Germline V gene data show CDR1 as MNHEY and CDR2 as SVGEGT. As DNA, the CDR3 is TGTGCCAGCAGTTACTTGGCCGCGAACACCGGGGAGCTGTTTTTT. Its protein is CASSYLAANTGELFF.

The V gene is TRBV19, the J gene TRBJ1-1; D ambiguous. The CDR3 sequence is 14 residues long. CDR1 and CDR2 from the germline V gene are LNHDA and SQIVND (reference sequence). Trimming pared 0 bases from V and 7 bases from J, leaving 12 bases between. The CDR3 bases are TGTGCCAGTAGTATAGATCGGTCGGGAGTTGAAGCTTTCTTT. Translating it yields CASSIDRSGVEAFF.

The CDR3 coding sequence is TGTGCCAGCAGCTTAGGGCCCCGCGGCACTGAAGCTTTCTTT. Translated: CASSLGPRGTEAFF. The chain recombines TRBV7-6 with TRBJ1-1; D is undetermined. This CDR3 has 14 residues. Per germline, CDR1 SGHVS and CDR2 FNYEAQ. V dropped 1 base and J dropped 4 bases, with 10 bases sitting between them. Full variable domain (missing parts from reference TRBV7-6 and TRBJ1-1): GAGVSQSPRYKVTKRGQDVALRCDPISGHVSLYWYRQALGQGPEFLTYFNYEAQQDKSGLPNDRFSAERPEGSISTLTIQRTEQRDSAMYRCASSLGPRGTEAFFGQGTRLTVV.

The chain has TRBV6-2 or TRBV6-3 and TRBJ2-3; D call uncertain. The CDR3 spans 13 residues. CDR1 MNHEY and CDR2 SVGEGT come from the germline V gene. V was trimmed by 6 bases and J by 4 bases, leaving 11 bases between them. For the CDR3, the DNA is TGTGCCAGCAGCATAGTACGGGCAGATACGCAGTATTTT. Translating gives CASSIVRADTQYF.

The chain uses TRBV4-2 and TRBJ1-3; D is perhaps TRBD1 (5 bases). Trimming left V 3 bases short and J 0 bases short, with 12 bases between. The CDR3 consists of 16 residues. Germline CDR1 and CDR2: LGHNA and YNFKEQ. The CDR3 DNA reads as TGTGCCAGCAGCCAGGTAGGGGCCCGCTCTGGAAACACCATATATTTT. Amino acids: CASSQVGARSGNTIYF.

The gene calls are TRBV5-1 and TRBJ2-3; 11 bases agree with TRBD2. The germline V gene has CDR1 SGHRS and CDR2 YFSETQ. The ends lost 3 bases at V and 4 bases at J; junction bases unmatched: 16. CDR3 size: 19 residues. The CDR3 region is CASSSPRASGRRDADTQYF. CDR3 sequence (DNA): TGCGCCAGCAGCTCCCCTCGGGCTAGCGGGAGGAGGGACGCAGATACGCAGTATTTT.

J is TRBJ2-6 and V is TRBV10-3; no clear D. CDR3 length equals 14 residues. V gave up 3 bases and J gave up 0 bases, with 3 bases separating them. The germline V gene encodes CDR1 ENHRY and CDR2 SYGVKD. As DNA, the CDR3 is TGTGCCATCAGTGACAACTCTGGGGCCAACGTCCTGACTTTC. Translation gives CAISDNSGANVLTF.

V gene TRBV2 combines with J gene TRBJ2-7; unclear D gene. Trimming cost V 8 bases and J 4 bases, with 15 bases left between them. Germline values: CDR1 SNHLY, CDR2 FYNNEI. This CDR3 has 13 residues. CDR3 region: CASQVNTVYEQYF. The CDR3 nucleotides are TGTGCCAGCCAAGTTAATACAGTGTACGAGCAGTACTTC.

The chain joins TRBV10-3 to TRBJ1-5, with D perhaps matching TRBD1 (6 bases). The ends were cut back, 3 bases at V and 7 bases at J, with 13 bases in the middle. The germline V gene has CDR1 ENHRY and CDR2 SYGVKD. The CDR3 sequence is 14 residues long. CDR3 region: CAISDSGERQPQHF. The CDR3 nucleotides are TGTGCCATCAGTGATTCAGGGGAGAGACAGCCCCAGCATTTT.

CDR3 DNA sequence: TGTGCCAGCACCCTTGGACATCCCACCTACGAGCAGTACTTC. As protein: CASTLGHPTYEQYF. The chain couples TRBV2 to TRBJ2-7; TRBD1 might be the D (5 bases). V lost 7 bases, J lost 2 bases, and 15 bases lay in between. Germline loops: CDR1 SNHLY, CDR2 FYNNEI. The CDR3 is made up of 14 amino acids. Combining the CDR3 with reference TRBV2 and TRBJ2-7 gives the whole variable domain EPEVTQTPSHQVTQMGQEVILRCVPISNHLYFYWYRQILGQKVEFLVSFYNNEISEKSEIFDDQFSVERPDGSNFTLKIRSTKLEDSAMYFCASTLGHPTYEQYFGPGTRLTVT.

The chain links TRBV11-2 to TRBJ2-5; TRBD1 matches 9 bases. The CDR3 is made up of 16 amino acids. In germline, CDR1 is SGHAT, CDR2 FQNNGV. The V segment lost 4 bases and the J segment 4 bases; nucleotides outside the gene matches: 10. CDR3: CASSSLPGQGSETQYF. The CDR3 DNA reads TGTGCCAGCAGCTCCTTACCGGGACAGGGTTCAGAGACCCAGTACTTC. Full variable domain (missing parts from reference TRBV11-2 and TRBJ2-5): EAGVAQSPRYKIIEKRQSVAFWCNPISGHATLYWYQQILGQGPKLLIQFQNNGVVDDSQLPKDRFSAERLKGVDSTLKIQPAKLEDSAVYLCASSSLPGQGSETQYFGPGTRLLVL.

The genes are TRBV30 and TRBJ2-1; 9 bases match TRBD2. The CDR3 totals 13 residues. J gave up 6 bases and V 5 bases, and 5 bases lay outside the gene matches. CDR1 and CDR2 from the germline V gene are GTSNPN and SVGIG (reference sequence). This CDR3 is CAWGREGGNEQFF. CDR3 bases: TGTGCCTGGGGGCGGGAGGGCGGCAATGAGCAGTTCTTC. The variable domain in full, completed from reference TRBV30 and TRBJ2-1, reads SQTIHQWPATLVQPVGSPLSLECTVEGTSNPNLYWYRQAAGRGLQLLFYSVGIGQISSEVPQNLSASRPQDRQFILSSKKLLLSDSGFYLCAWGREGGNEQFFGPGTRLTVL.

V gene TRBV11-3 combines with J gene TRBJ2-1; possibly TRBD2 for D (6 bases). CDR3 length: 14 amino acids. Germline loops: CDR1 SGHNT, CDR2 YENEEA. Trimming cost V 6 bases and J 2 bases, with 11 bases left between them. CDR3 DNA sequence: TGTGCCAGCAGTCCCGGGAGTACCTACAATGAGCAGTTCTTC. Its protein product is CASSPGSTYNEQFF. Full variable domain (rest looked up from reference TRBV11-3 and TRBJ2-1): EAGVVQSPRYKIIEKKQPVAFWCNPISGHNTLYWYLQNLGQGPELLIRYENEEAVDDSQLPKDRFSAERLKGVDSTLKIQPAELGDSAVYLCASSPGSTYNEQFFGPGTRLTVL.

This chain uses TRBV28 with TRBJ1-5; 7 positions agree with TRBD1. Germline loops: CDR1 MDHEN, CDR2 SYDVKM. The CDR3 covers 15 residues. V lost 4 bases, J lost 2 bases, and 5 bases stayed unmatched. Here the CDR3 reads CASSSPGQGNQPQHF. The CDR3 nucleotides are TGTGCCAGCAGTTCTCCCGGACAGGGCAATCAGCCCCAGCATTTT.

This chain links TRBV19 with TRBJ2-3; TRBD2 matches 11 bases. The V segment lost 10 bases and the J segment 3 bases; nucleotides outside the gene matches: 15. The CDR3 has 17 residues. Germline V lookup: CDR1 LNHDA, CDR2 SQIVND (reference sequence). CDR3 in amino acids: CATTGTELAGVTDTQYF. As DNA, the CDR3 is TGTGCCACTACGGGGACAGAACTAGCGGGAGTGACAGATACGCAGTATTTT.

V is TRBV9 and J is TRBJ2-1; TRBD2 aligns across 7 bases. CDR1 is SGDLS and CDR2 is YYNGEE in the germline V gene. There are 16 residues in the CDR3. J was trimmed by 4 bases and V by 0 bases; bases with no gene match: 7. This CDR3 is CASSVGVGGPYNEQFF. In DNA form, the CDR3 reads TGTGCCAGCAGCGTAGGCGTGGGAGGGCCATACAATGAGCAGTTCTTC.

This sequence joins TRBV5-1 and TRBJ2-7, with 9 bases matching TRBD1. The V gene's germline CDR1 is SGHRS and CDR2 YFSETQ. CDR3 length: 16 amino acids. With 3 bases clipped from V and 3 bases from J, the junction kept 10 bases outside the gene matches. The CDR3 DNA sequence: TGCGCCAGCAGCTCGGGACAGGGAAGGCCCGGCTACGAGCAGTACTTC. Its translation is CASSSGQGRPGYEQYF. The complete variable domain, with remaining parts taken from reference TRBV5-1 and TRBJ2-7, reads KAGVTQTPRYLIKTRGQQVTLSCSPISGHRSVSWYQQTPGQGLQFLFEYFSETQRNKGNFPGRFSGRQFSNSRSEMNVSTLELGDSALYLCASSSGQGRPGYEQYFGPGTRLTVT.

This CDR3 is CASSPRGQGHAFF. DNA of the CDR3: TGTGCCAGCAGCCCCAGGGGACAGGGACATGCTTTCTTT. J is TRBJ1-1 and V is TRBV6-6, with 9 bases matching TRBD1. The CDR3 is 13 amino acids. Trimming removed 6 bases from V and 11 bases from J; junction bases left unmatched: 10. Germline assignment: CDR1 MNHNY and CDR2 SVGAGI (reference sequence).

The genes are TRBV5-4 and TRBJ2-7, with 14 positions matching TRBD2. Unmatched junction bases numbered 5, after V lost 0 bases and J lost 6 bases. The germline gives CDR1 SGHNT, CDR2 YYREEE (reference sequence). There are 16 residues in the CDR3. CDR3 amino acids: CASSLGSGTSGGEQYF. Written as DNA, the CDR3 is TGTGCCAGCAGCTTGGGATCCGGGACTAGCGGGGGCGAGCAGTACTTC.

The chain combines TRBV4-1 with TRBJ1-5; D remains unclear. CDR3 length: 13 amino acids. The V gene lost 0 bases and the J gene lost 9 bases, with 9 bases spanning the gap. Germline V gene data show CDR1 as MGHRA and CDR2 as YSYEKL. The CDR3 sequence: CASSQDVGRPQHF. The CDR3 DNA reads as TGCGCCAGCAGCCAAGATGTCGGGAGGCCCCAGCATTTT.

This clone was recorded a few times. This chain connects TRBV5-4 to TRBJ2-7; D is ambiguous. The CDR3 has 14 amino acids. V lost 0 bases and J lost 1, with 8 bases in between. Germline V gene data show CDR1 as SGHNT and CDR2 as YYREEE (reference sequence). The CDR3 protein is CASSLVGSSYEQYF. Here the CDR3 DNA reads TGTGCCAGCAGCTTGGTGGGCAGTTCCTACGAGCAGTACTTC.

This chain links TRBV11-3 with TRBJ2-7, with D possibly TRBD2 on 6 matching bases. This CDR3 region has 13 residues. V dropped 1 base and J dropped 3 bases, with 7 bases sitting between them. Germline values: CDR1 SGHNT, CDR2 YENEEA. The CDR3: CASSLAEGYEQYF. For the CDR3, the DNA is TGTGCCAGCAGCTTAGCGGAGGGCTACGAGCAGTACTTC. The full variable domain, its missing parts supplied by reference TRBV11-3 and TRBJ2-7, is EAGVVQSPRYKIIEKKQPVAFWCNPISGHNTLYWYLQNLGQGPELLIRYENEEAVDDSQLPKDRFSAERLKGVDSTLKIQPAELGDSAVYLCASSLAEGYEQYFGPGTRLTVT.

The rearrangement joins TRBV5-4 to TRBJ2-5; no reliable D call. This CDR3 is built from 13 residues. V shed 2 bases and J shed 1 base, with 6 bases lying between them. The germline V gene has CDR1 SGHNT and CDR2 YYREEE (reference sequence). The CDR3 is CASSLTVQETQYF. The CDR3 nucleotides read TGTGCCAGCAGCTTAACAGTCCAAGAGACCCAGTACTTC.

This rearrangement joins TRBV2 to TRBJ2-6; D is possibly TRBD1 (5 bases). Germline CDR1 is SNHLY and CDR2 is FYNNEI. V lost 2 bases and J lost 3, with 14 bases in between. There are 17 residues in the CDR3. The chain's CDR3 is CASSENEGAGGANVLTF. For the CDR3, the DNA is TGTGCCAGCAGTGAAAACGAAGGGGCAGGTGGGGCCAACGTCCTGACTTTC.

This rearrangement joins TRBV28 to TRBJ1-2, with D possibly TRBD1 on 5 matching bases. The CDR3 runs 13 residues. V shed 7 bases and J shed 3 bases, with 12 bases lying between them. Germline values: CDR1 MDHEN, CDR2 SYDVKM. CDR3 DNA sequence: TGTGCCAGCATCCCTCAGACAGACTATGGCTACACCTTC. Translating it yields CASIPQTDYGYTF.